The sequence of this TCR beta chain was determined in a study of T-cell reconstitution after alpha-beta-depleted transplantation in children. Preparation of the TCRbeta library involved a method that used unique molecular identifiers. TCRdb re-analysed the PCR reads in MiXCR, keeping a single row per CDR3 protein. Among around 100,000 distinct CDR3 sequences listed, approximately 6% were seen once. This clonotype was counted ten times or more. No antigen is known for it. The trim removed 2 bases at V and 5 bases at J, leaving 6 bases unmatched. Germline V gives CDR1 ENHRY, CDR2 SYGVKD. The CDR3 sequence is 15 residues long. Study findings and constraints: Reports say that about two months after transplant, the alpha-beta T cells came out of several hundred graft clones that had expanded. The study traced high day-60 TCRbeta diversity in some patients to surviving recipient T cells and thymic progenitors. From newly produced T cells came most of the T-cell counts and diversity one year after transplant.

The input for sequencing was PBMCs, mostly from graft donor cells, taken 60 days after TCRalphabeta/CD19-depleted stem cell transplant. The receptor was derived from a female patient between 2 and 15 years old who had a stem cell transplant for Fanconi anemia, so the T cells may come from the graft donor. The V call is TRBV10-3, the J call TRBJ2-1; 7 bases line up with TRBD1. The CDR3 DNA is TGTGCCATCAGTGAGCCCCGACAGGGAAACAATGAGCAGTTCTTC. Amino acids: CAISEPRQGNNEQFF.